This is a list of T cell receptor beta chains from one sample in a study of siplizumab effects on memory and regulatory T cells. TCRdb's copy holds only in-frame clones and misses some; the assay was immunoSEQ multiplex PCR. This table has roughly 62,000 clones, 70% to 80% appearing once. Sequences were obtained from memory CD4+ T cells sorted from blood. These receptors were taken from a human donor in good health. Each CDR3 is given with its conserved first and last residue. D genes are given only for firm matches. Not all rows give a size; the values are once, few, many and, for expanded clones, a class.

CDR3 DNA | CDR3 protein | J gene | V gene | clone size | D gene
TGTGCCAGCAGCCCTCAGGATTCTAGCACAGATACGCAGTATTTT | CASSPQDSSTDTQYF | TRBJ2-3 | TRBV7-7 | . | .
TGTGCCAGCAGCTTTCTGACAGGAGGCTTGGATACGCAGTATTTT | CASSFLTGGLDTQYF | TRBJ2-3 | TRBV5-4 | . | .
TGTGCCAGCTCACCGGGACAGGGGGCAGATGGCTACACCTTC | CASSPGQGADGYTF | TRBJ1-2 | TRBV18 | few | TRBD1
TGTGCCACCCGGGTGGGGGGCTCCTACGAGCAGTACTTC | CATRVGGSYEQYF | TRBJ2-7 | TRBV11-3 | . | .
TGTGCCAGCAGCGGGGCAGGCTCTGGAAACACCATATATTTT | CASSGAGSGNTIYF | TRBJ1-3 | TRBV25-1 | . | .
TGTGCCAGCAGTTACCGGGAGGGCCAGACCCAGTACTTC | CASSYREGQTQYF | TRBJ2-5 | TRBV6-6 | . | TRBD2
TGTGCCAGTAGTATCTGGACAGGGAACTATAATTCACCCCTCCACTTT | CASSIWTGNYNSPLHF | TRBJ1-6 | TRBV19 | . | TRBD1
TGTGCCAGCAGCTTGACAGGAGCAACTAATGAAAAACTGTTTTTT | CASSLTGATNEKLFF | TRBJ1-4 | TRBV5-6 | . | .
TGTGCCAGCAGCCACTTGAACACTGAAGCTTTCTTT | CASSHLNTEAFF | TRBJ1-1 | TRBV6-5 | . | .
TGTGCCAGCCTAAGGGTTATGAACACTGAAGCTTTCTTT | CASLRVMNTEAFF | TRBJ1-1 | TRBV2 | few | .
TGTGCCAGCAGCCCCGCGGCGGGGGGGCCGCATGAGCAGTTCTTC | CASSPAAGGPHEQFF | TRBJ2-1 | TRBV7-2 | . | TRBD2
TGTGCCATCAGTGATGAGGGGGGCCAGTACTTC | CAISDEGGQYF | TRBJ2-5 | TRBV10-3 | . | .
TGTGCCAGCAGCTTCCTAGCGGGGGATCTTACGAATGAGCAGTTCTTC | CASSFLAGDLTNEQFF | TRBJ2-1 | TRBV11-2 | . | TRBD2
TGCAGTGGACTAGCCGCGGAGACCCAGTACTTC | CSGLAAETQYF | TRBJ2-5 | TRBV20-1 | . | TRBD2
TGCAGCGCCAGGCTGGAAGGCTATGGCTACACCTTC | CSARLEGYGYTF | TRBJ1-2 | TRBV29-1 | . | .
TGTGCCAGCAGTGCCCAGGGGTTACAAGGAAACACCATATATTTT | CASSAQGLQGNTIYF | TRBJ1-3 | TRBV28 | . | .
TGTGCCAGCAGTGGAAATCGGGGGATCCAGCCCCAGCATTTT | CASSGNRGIQPQHF | TRBJ1-5 | TRBV2 | . | .
TGTGCCAGCAGTTGGGACAGGGACACTGAAGCTTTCTTT | CASSWDRDTEAFF | TRBJ1-1 | TRBV6-4 | . | TRBD1
TGCGCCAGCAGCCAAGATGCCGGTCTCAATCAGCCCCAGCATTTT | CASSQDAGLNQPQHF | TRBJ1-5 | TRBV4-3 | . | .
TGTGCCATCAGTGGGTCCCAAGAGACCCAGTACTTC | CAISGSQETQYF | TRBJ2-5 | TRBV10-3 | . | .
TGTGCCAGCTTGGGACAGGGGACCTACAATGAGCAGTTCTTC | CASLGQGTYNEQFF | TRBJ2-1 | TRBV18 | . | TRBD1
TGTGCCACCAGCAGAGATACCGGAGCGGGGGGGGTTGCAGATACGCAGTATTTT | CATSRDTGAGGVADTQYF | TRBJ2-3 | TRBV15 | . | TRBD2
TGTGCCTGGAGTTCGGGACAGGGAAATTCACCCCTCCACTTT | CAWSSGQGNSPLHF | TRBJ1-6 | TRBV30 | . | TRBD1
TGTGCCAGTATGGAGAACAGTGTTAAACGCGAGCAGTACTTC | CASMENSVKREQYF | TRBJ2-7 | TRBV19 | medium-sized | .
TGTGCCAGCAGTCTGTCAGGGGAGACCCAGTACTTC | CASSLSGETQYF | TRBJ2-5 | TRBV2 | . | .
TGTGCCAGCAGCTCCTATCTCACAGGGGGTGAGCAGTTCTTC | CASSSYLTGGEQFF | TRBJ2-1 | TRBV5-5 | . | TRBD1
TGTGCCAGCAGCTCTCTACAGGGTTCCTCTGGAAACACCATATATTTT | CASSSLQGSSGNTIYF | TRBJ1-3 | TRBV5-4 | . | .
TGTGCCAGGCCCAGGGGAGGCAATCAGCCCCAGCATTTT | CARPRGGNQPQHF | TRBJ1-5 | TRBV7-2 | . | .
TGTGCCAGCAGAGATGGGGGCTCGAACACTGAAGCTTTCTTT | CASRDGGSNTEAFF | TRBJ1-1 | TRBV28 | . | .
TGTGCCAGTAGTGACGGACTAGGGAACACCGGGGAGCTGTTTTTT | CASSDGLGNTGELFF | TRBJ2-2 | TRBV19 | . | TRBD2
TGTGCCATCAGCGACCCCGGGACTAGCGGGGGGTCAGAGCAGTACTTC | CAISDPGTSGGSEQYF | TRBJ2-7 | TRBV10-3 | once | TRBD2
TGTGCCAGCAGTTCCGGAGGCGGCGGGGAGACCCAGTACTTC | CASSSGGGGETQYF | TRBJ2-5 | TRBV5-6 | . | .
TGTGCCAGCAGTGGTCCAGGGCCCAGCTCCTACAATGAGCAGTTCTTC | CASSGPGPSSYNEQFF | TRBJ2-1 | TRBV2 | . | .
TGCGCCAGCAGCCAAGAAGTAGCGGGGAGCTCCTACAATGAGCAGTTCTTC | CASSQEVAGSSYNEQFF | TRBJ2-1 | TRBV4-3 | . | TRBD2
TGCGCCAGCAGCCAAGGGGGGACCCGTGAAGAGACCCAGTACTTC | CASSQGGTREETQYF | TRBJ2-5 | TRBV4-3 | . | .
TGTGCCAGTAGTGATGGTCTTGTCAGGGACTACGAGCAGTACTTC | CASSDGLVRDYEQYF | TRBJ2-7 | TRBV19 | once | .
TGCAGCGTTGGGGGGACAGGCTCCTACAATGAGCAGTTCTTC | CSVGGTGSYNEQFF | TRBJ2-1 | TRBV29-1 | . | TRBD1
TGTGCCAGCAGCCTCCTAGCGGGGAGGGGAGAAGAGACCCAGTACTTC | CASSLLAGRGEETQYF | TRBJ2-5 | TRBV14 | . | TRBD2
TGTGCCAGCAGCTTAGGCGCGGGGGTGCTGCAAGAGACCCAGTACTTC | CASSLGAGVLQETQYF | TRBJ2-5 | TRBV7-2 | . | TRBD2
TGTGCCTGGAGTGTACTAGAGACCCAGTACTTC | CAWSVLETQYF | TRBJ2-5 | TRBV30 | few | .
TGCGCCAGCAGCAACACAGATACGCAGTATTTT | CASSNTDTQYF | TRBJ2-3 | TRBV5-1 | . | .
TGTGCCAGTAGTACGCAGGTTAACTATGGCTACACCTTC | CASSTQVNYGYTF | TRBJ1-2 | TRBV19 | medium-sized | .
TGTGCCAGCAGCCTTTACGTCGGGGAGCTGTTTTTT | CASSLYVGELFF | TRBJ2-2 | TRBV5-4 | once | .
TGTGCCAGTAGTAAACAGATTAATGAAAAACTGTTTTTT | CASSKQINEKLFF | TRBJ1-4 | TRBV19 | . | .
TGTGCCAGCAGCTCTAGCGAGGCATGGAACTCTGGAAACACCATATATTTT | CASSSSEAWNSGNTIYF | TRBJ1-3 | TRBV11-2 | . | .
TGCGCCAGCTCGAAGGAGGGGGACTCGTGGAACGAGCAGTACTTC | CASSKEGDSWNEQYF | TRBJ2-7 | TRBV5-1 | . | .
TGTGCCAGCAGTGATCTAGCGGGACTCGAGCAGTACTTC | CASSDLAGLEQYF | TRBJ2-7 | TRBV2 | . | TRBD2
TGCGCCAGCAGCACAGGACAGACTCACAATGAGCAGTTCTTC | CASSTGQTHNEQFF | TRBJ2-1 | TRBV5-1 | . | .
TGTGCCAGCAGCTCCTCAGGGGGTTCTGGAAACACCATATATTTT | CASSSSGGSGNTIYF | TRBJ1-3 | TRBV7-9 | . | TRBD1
TGTGCCAGCAGCCCATTGGGACAGAGTTATAATTCACCCCTCCACTTT | CASSPLGQSYNSPLHF | TRBJ1-6 | TRBV9 | . | TRBD1
TGTGCCAGCAGTTCCCGGGGGAGGTCCTACACCGGGGAGCTGTTTTTT | CASSSRGRSYTGELFF | TRBJ2-2 | TRBV6-5 | few | .
TGTGCCAGCAGCTTGCAGGGGGGGAATTCACCCCTCCACTTT | CASSLQGGNSPLHF | TRBJ1-6 | TRBV7-3 | . | TRBD1
TGTGCCAGCAGTCGTAGGGGAGGCTACACCTTC | CASSRRGGYTF | TRBJ1-2 | TRBV25-1 | few | .
TGTGCCAGCAGTTTAAGACAAACGAACACTGAAGCTTTCTTT | CASSLRQTNTEAFF | TRBJ1-1 | TRBV27 | . | .